This TCR beta chain appears in the sequencing data of a study of beta chain features in type 1 diabetes. Study overall: Patients looked much like healthy donors when it came to age, gender and cell yields. Study-wide findings and caveats: In all four CD4+ subsets, TCRB CDR3 length was significantly, moderately reduced in type 1 diabetes. VDJ junctions from type 1 diabetes patients carried fewer insertions and larger deletions. A possible short-template PCR bias applies equally to patients and controls.

TCRB transcripts that were expressed got sequenced, as all of the isolated RNA had been reverse transcribed. About 3.6 million reads were obtained on average from naive, central memory and regulatory T cell samples. The repertoire was sequenced with immunoSEQ multiplex PCR; TCRdb's copy has only in-frame clones and lacks some. The sample includes around 250,000 clones, roughly 20% of them seen just once. Germline assignment: CDR1 SGHVS and CDR2 FQNEAQ. The CDR3 loop spans 14 amino acids. Trimming removed 6 bases from V and 2 bases from J, with 10 bases in between. This clone was picked up a small number of times. No antigen is known for it.

This TCR came from a woman aged 40-49 years with type 1 diabetes. Sequencing was carried out using naive CD4+ T cells from blood. V gene TRBV7-8 combines with J gene TRBJ1-4; D remains ambiguous. CDR3 nucleotides: TGTGCCAGCAGTCTGGGGAGTACTAATGAAAAACTGTTTTTT. Protein sequence: CASSLGSTNEKLFF.